The 28 T cell receptor beta chains below were found in one sample sequenced in a study of PD-1 blockade in classical Hodgkin lymphoma. Method: immunoSEQ multiplex PCR; TCRdb's copy keeps in-frame clones and lacks some. The repertoire holds tens of thousands of clones, with roughly nine tenths as singletons. Time point here: cycle 4 day 1 (C4D1), after around six weeks of nivolumab. Every patient experienced relapse after autologous stem cell transplantation, and brentuximab vedotin exposure varied. The source material was peripheral blood mononuclear cells (PBMCs), sampled before the fourth cycle of nivolumab. The receptors originated from a human donor with classical Hodgkin lymphoma.

The chain joins TRBV2 to TRBJ1-6, with D unresolved. CDR1 and CDR2 (germline): SNHLY, FYNNEI. Deletions cut 0 bases from V and 0 bases from J, with 24 bases between. This CDR3 has 22 amino acids. As DNA, the CDR3 is TGTGCCAGCAGTGAAGCGCTTCTTGTGGTCCCTAAACTTAGCTCCTATAATTCACCCCTCCACTTT. Its translation is CASSEALLVVPKLSSYNSPLHF.

The chain recombines TRBV6-5 with TRBJ2-3; D might be TRBD1 or TRBD2, each matching 5 bases. Germline CDR1 MNHEY, CDR2 SVGAGI. V lost 0 bases, J lost 2 bases, and 12 bases lay in between. The CDR3 has 16 residues. CDR3 coding DNA: TGTGCCAGCAGTTACTCGAGGGGTTTTTCCACAGATACGCAGTATTTT. This sequence encodes CASSYSRGFSTDTQYF.

The V call is TRBV7-8, the J call TRBJ1-3; the D is unclear. V lost 0 bases and J lost 4, with 7 bases in between. This CDR3 region has 14 residues. Germline V gene sequence: CDR1 SGHVS, CDR2 FQNEAQ. The CDR3 spells CASSLAHLGNTIYF. Written as DNA, the CDR3 is TGTGCCAGCAGCTTAGCGCATTTGGGAAACACCATATATTTT.

This clone appeared a few times. V and J are TRBV6-5 and TRBJ1-2; TRBD1 agrees at 9 bases. After removal of 6 bases from V and 6 bases from J, the junction contained 8 bases not matched to a gene. CDR3 size: 14 residues. Germline V gives CDR1 MNHEY, CDR2 SVGAGI. This chain's CDR3 is CASSQTGTGHGYTF. The CDR3 DNA reads TGTGCCAGCAGCCAAACCGGGACAGGGCATGGCTACACCTTC.

V gene TRBV5-1 combines with J gene TRBJ2-6; D unclear. The V gene lost 4 bases and the J gene lost 1 base, with 9 bases spanning the gap. Germline lookup yields CDR1 SGHRS and CDR2 YFSETQ. This CDR3 is built from 15 residues. CDR3 nucleotide sequence: TGCGCCAGCAGCATGGGTTTTTCTGGGGCCAACGTCCTGACTTTC. It is translated as CASSMGFSGANVLTF.

The chain combines TRBV5-1 with TRBJ1-2; D may be TRBD1 (5 bases). Trimming removed 7 bases at V and 2 bases at J, with 6 bases between. Germline V gene data show CDR1 as SGHRS and CDR2 as YFSETQ. The CDR3 sequence is 11 residues long. The CDR3 DNA reads TGCGCCAGCTGGGACAACTATGGCTACACCTTC. Its translation: CASWDNYGYTF.

This chain connects TRBV4-1 to TRBJ1-1; D unclear. Germline V lookup: CDR1 MGHRA, CDR2 YSYEKL. The V gene lost 1 base and the J gene lost 8 bases, with 11 bases spanning the gap. The CDR3 totals 13 residues. The CDR3 spells CASSQADRYEAFF. CDR3 nucleotide sequence: TGCGCCAGCAGCCAAGCAGATCGGTACGAAGCTTTCTTT.

The gene calls are TRBV18 and TRBJ1-1; D perhaps matches TRBD1 (6 bases). CDR3 length: 14 residues. Germline CDR1 KGHSH, CDR2 LQKENI. Trimming left V 2 bases short and J 1 base short, with 8 bases between. CDR3 sequence reads: CASSPRGSNTEAFF. DNA of the CDR3: TGTGCCAGCTCACCAAGGGGGTCGAACACTGAAGCTTTCTTT.

The chain carries TRBV7-9 and TRBJ1-3, with no clear D. The length of the CDR3 is 14 residues. Per germline, CDR1 SEHNR and CDR2 FQNEAQ (reference sequence). V shed 3 bases and J shed 0 bases, with 6 bases lying between them. CDR3 bases: TGTGCCAGCAGCTTCGAAGTCTCTGGAAACACCATATATTTT. Its protein product is CASSFEVSGNTIYF.

The rearrangement joins TRBV19 to TRBJ2-5; tentatively, D is TRBD2 (5 bases). V lost 4 bases and J 3 bases, leaving 15 bases between the germline ends. The CDR3 is made up of 15 amino acids. The V gene's germline CDR1 is LNHDA and CDR2 SQIVND (reference sequence). The CDR3 here is CASSRGFKGEETQYF. The CDR3 bases are TGTGCCAGTAGTAGAGGGTTTAAGGGCGAAGAGACCCAGTACTTC.

The chain carries TRBV19 and TRBJ1-3; D possibly corresponds to TRBD1 (5 bases). Germline CDR1 is LNHDA and CDR2 is SQIVND (reference sequence). The CDR3 is 13 residues long. V dropped 9 bases and J dropped 0 bases, with 9 bases sitting between them. In DNA form, the CDR3 reads TGTGCCAGCCGGACACTCTCTGGAAACACCATATATTTT. Amino acid sequence: CASRTLSGNTIYF.

The chain carries TRBV5-1 and TRBJ2-1; D possibly corresponds to TRBD2 (5 bases). The CDR3 contains 13 residues. CDR1 and CDR2 (germline): SGHRS, YFSETQ. V lost 4 bases to trimming and J lost 4 bases, with 9 bases between them. CDR3 sequence reads: CASSSGRYNEQFF. Here the CDR3 DNA reads TGCGCCAGCAGCAGCGGACGTTACAATGAGCAGTTCTTC. Full variable domain (rest looked up from reference TRBV5-1 and TRBJ2-1): KAGVTQTPRYLIKTRGQQVTLSCSPISGHRSVSWYQQTPGQGLQFLFEYFSETQRNKGNFPGRFSGRQFSNSRSEMNVSTLELGDSALYLCASSSGRYNEQFFGPGTRLTVL.

The V gene is TRBV10-3, the J gene TRBJ2-1; 9 bases are a match to TRBD1. CDR1 is ENHRY, CDR2 SYGVKD, per germline. CDR3 size: 11 residues. The V and J ends lost 11 bases and 9 bases, in that order; junction bases with no gene match: 5. The CDR3 is CAATGGGEQFF. CDR3 coding DNA: TGTGCCGCCACAGGGGGCGGTGAGCAGTTCTTC.

The V call is TRBV4-1, the J call TRBJ1-2; no clear D gene. This CDR3 has 13 amino acids. V lost 0 bases, J lost 13 bases, and 15 bases lay in between. The germline CDR1 and CDR2 sequences are MGHRA and YSYEKL. CDR3 bases: TGCGCCAGCAGCCAAGACAGATCCACATGGAGCACCTTC. Encoded protein: CASSQDRSTWSTF.

CDR3 DNA sequence: TGTGCCACCGGACGGATGGCCTCTGGAAACACCATATATTTT. Its protein product is CATGRMASGNTIYF. This chain connects TRBV19 to TRBJ1-3; D is unclear. V was clipped by 10 bases and J by 0 bases, with 13 bases between them. Germline V gene sequence: CDR1 LNHDA, CDR2 SQIVND (reference sequence). This CDR3 spans 14 amino acids.

This chain connects TRBV5-6 to TRBJ2-2; D is perhaps TRBD2 (6 bases). Trimming left V 0 bases short and J 5 bases short, with 14 bases between. This CDR3 is built from 16 residues. The germline V gene has CDR1 SGHDT and CDR2 YYEEEE. The CDR3 here is CASSLAAQAGTGELFF. As DNA, the CDR3 is TGTGCCAGCAGCTTGGCAGCACAGGCGGGAACCGGGGAGCTGTTTTTT. The variable domain in full, completed from reference TRBV5-6 and TRBJ2-2, reads DAGVTQSPTHLIKTRGQQVTLRCSPKSGHDTVSWYQQALGQGPQFIFQYYEEEERQRGNFPDRFSGHQFPNYSSELNVNALLLGDSALYLCASSLAAQAGTGELFFGEGSRLTVL.

V and J are TRBV30 and TRBJ2-7; 7 bases map to TRBD1. Germline V lookup: CDR1 GTSNPN, CDR2 SVGIG (reference sequence). The CDR3 is 12 residues long. V gave up 2 bases and J gave up 6 bases; unmatched junction bases: 4. The CDR3 coding sequence is TGTGCCTGGAGTCGACAGGGAACCGAGCAGTACTTC. Its translation is CAWSRQGTEQYF.

The chain couples TRBV18 to TRBJ2-3; D unresolved. V was trimmed by 3 bases and J by 6 bases, leaving 7 bases between them. This CDR3 is built from 12 residues. CDR1 is KGHSH, CDR2 LQKENI, per germline. CDR3 protein: CASSPTEDTQYF. CDR3 nucleotides: TGTGCCAGCTCACCGACGGAGGATACGCAGTATTTT.

This clone was counted between two and nine times. V gene TRBV7-8 combines with J gene TRBJ2-7; D uncertain. V was cut by 0 bases and J by 4 bases, with 10 bases left in between. The CDR3 extends over 14 amino acids. Germline loops: CDR1 SGHVS, CDR2 FQNEAQ. This CDR3 is CASSLARAGYEQYF. CDR3 sequence (DNA): TGTGCCAGCAGCTTAGCCCGGGCCGGTTACGAGCAGTACTTC.

V usage is TRBV2 and J usage is TRBJ2-7; no reliable D call. The CDR3 has 13 amino acids. V gave up 6 bases and J gave up 4 bases, with 13 bases separating them. The V gene's germline CDR1 is SNHLY and CDR2 FYNNEI. CDR3 sequence (DNA): TGTGCCAGCAGGTCGGCAGGAAGGTACGAGCAGTACTTC. This codes for CASRSAGRYEQYF.

V is TRBV19 and J is TRBJ2-1, with 9 bases lining up with TRBD1. This CDR3 region has 15 residues. Germline assignment: CDR1 LNHDA and CDR2 SQIVND (reference sequence). The junction had 4 bases not matched to a gene; V was cut back by 5 bases and J by 2 bases. Written as DNA, the CDR3 is TGTGCCAGTAGTTGGGGACAGGGACCCTACAATGAGCAGTTCTTC. Amino acids: CASSWGQGPYNEQFF.

The rearrangement joins TRBV19 to TRBJ1-1, with D possibly being TRBD1 (5 bases). Germline loops: CDR1 LNHDA, CDR2 SQIVND (reference sequence). V was cut by 4 bases and J by 8 bases, with 17 bases left in between. CDR3 size: 14 residues. DNA of the CDR3: TGTGCCAGTAGTACTGACAGAGGCGAGGTCGAAGCTTTCTTT. As protein: CASSTDRGEVEAFF.

The chain carries TRBV19 and TRBJ2-7; TRBD1 is a possible D gene (5 bases). The germline CDR1 and CDR2 sequences are LNHDA and SQIVND (reference sequence). The CDR3 loop spans 13 amino acids. Trimming cost V 6 bases and J 0 bases, with 9 bases left between them. CDR3 region: CASRDTSSYEQYF. The DNA for the CDR3 is TGTGCCAGTAGGGACACAAGCTCCTACGAGCAGTACTTC.

The chain carries TRBV6-6 and TRBJ1-6, with D perhaps matching TRBD1 (6 bases). Germline V lookup: CDR1 MNHNY, CDR2 SVGAGI (reference sequence). The V gene lost 6 bases and the J gene lost 4 bases, with 13 bases spanning the gap. The CDR3 has 15 amino acids. CDR3 sequence: CASRPDRSYNSPLHF. The CDR3, as DNA: TGTGCCAGCAGGCCAGACAGGAGTTATAATTCACCCCTCCACTTT.

The chain uses TRBV5-5 and TRBJ2-1; the D is unclear. V lost 4 bases, J lost 3 bases, and 11 bases lay in between. The CDR3 runs to 14 residues. Germline assignment: CDR1 SGHKS and CDR2 YYEKEE (reference sequence). CDR3 in DNA: TGTGCCAGCAGCCCTGCCTCAAGCTACAATGAGCAGTTCTTC. Its translation: CASSPASSYNEQFF.

This chain connects TRBV4-2 to TRBJ2-3; D may be TRBD1 (6 bases). Trimming took 3 bases from V and 2 from J, leaving 21 bases between them. Germline V gene data show CDR1 as LGHNA and CDR2 as YNFKEQ. The CDR3 has 18 residues. The CDR3 nucleotides are TGTGCCAGCAGCCAGGAATGGGGGCGTTGGATACACACAGATACGCAGTATTTT. Translating gives CASSQEWGRWIHTDTQYF.

The chain couples TRBV6-5 to TRBJ2-7; D is possibly TRBD1 (6 bases). Germline assignment: CDR1 MNHEY and CDR2 SVGAGI. V lost 3 bases, J lost 6 bases, and 21 bases lay in between. The CDR3 is 16 residues long. For the CDR3, the DNA is TGTGCCAGCAGTTATTCCTGGACAGAATCGGGCCTCGAGCAGTACTTC. Amino acid sequence: CASSYSWTESGLEQYF.

About this clone: Compared with germline, one end of the junction differs, possibly owing to a read error. V gene TRBV5-1 combines with J gene TRBJ2-3, with D possibly being TRBD2 (6 bases). The CDR3 is 15 amino acids. The V gene's germline CDR1 is SGHRS and CDR2 YFSETQ. The CDR3 region is CASSFTGTPTETQYF. The CDR3 DNA sequence: TGCGCCAGCAGCTTCACCGGGACTCCAACAGAAACGCAGTATTTT.